Included here is one T cell receptor (beta chain) sequence, with context. Its antigen remains unknown. The data belong to a study of T cell repertoires in cytomegalovirus infection. Turning to the study itself: As its CMV epitopes, the study selected recently identified HLA-C-restricted and well-studied HLA-B-restricted targets. Indications of both CMV infection and matching HLA type were provided by public TCR beta signatures. Findings and limits, study-wide: Carriage of CMV together with the relevant HLA was identifiable through cumulative public TCR beta family frequency. Clonotypes of TCR beta that were HLA-C-restricted and CMV-specific dominated the ex vivo response.

The V and J ends lost 4 bases and 5 bases, in that order; junction bases with no gene match: 8. CDR1 is KGHDR and CDR2 is SFDVKD in the germline V gene. This CDR3 comprises 15 residues. TCRdb re-analysed the reads in MiXCR, keeping a single row per CDR3 protein. The sample lists roughly 920,000 distinct CDR3 sequences, 30% to 40% occurring once. The chain recombines TRBV24-1 with TRBJ2-5, with 8 bases matching TRBD2. This TCR was recovered from a human donor in good health (CMV status not recorded). Some clones in this sample may be carry-over from other donors' samples. The input for sequencing was cultured CD8+ T cells from PBMCs, taken from culture after CMV antigen stimulation. The CDR3 sequence: CATSESDGGGETQYF. The CDR3 bases are TGTGCCACCAGTGAGTCGGACGGCGGGGGGGAGACCCAGTACTTC.